The source of this T cell receptor beta chain is a study of cytomegalovirus exposure and HLA in healthy donors. Study context: An early data release held about 85 million unique TCRs from HLA-typed donors. General study results and limits: Across donors, most TCRs were seen rarely, yet some public ones were widespread.

The CDR3 extends over 15 amino acids. The V and J ends lost 2 bases and 0 bases respectively, with 8 bases between them. Germline CDR1 reads SGHTA; CDR2 reads FQGNSA. PCR was performed using 60 Vbeta and 13 Jbeta primers. Clones were read by immunoSEQ multiplex PCR, and TCRdb kept only the in-frame ones, dropping some. The data show about 170,000 clones, with more than 75% seen just once and 2.5% held by the top ten. As to this clone: What it binds is not known.

The sequencing sample was made of PBMCs. This chain uses TRBV7-2 with TRBJ2-1; no reliable D call. The TCR comes from a man aged 25-45 years in good health and CMV-seropositive. The CDR3 is CASSLLTSSYNEQFF. The CDR3 region has the DNA TGTGCCAGCAGCTTACTTACGAGCTCCTACAATGAGCAGTTCTTC. Full variable domain (outside the CDR3, taken from reference TRBV7-2 and TRBJ2-1): GAGVSQSPSNKVTEKGKDVELRCDPISGHTALYWYRQSLGQGLEFLIYFQGNSAPDKSGLPSDRFSAERTGGSVSTLTIQRTQQEDSAVYLCASSLLTSSYNEQFFGPGTRLTVL.